These 28 T cell receptor beta chains originate from one sample sequenced in a study of OX40 agonist ivuxolimab in advanced cancers. Some clones are missing from TCRdb's copy, which holds only in-frame ones; the method was immunoSEQ multiplex PCR. The sample contains tens of thousands of clones, 85% of which appear only once. The sequencing here drew on CD4+ or CD8+ T cells sorted from blood, taken in a trial of the OX40 agonist ivuxolimab. These receptors all come from an adult with an advanced solid tumor such as melanoma, head and neck, liver or kidney cancer.

CDR3: CATRGGVTNEKLFF. The CDR3 DNA reads as TGTGCCACCCGAGGGGGGGTAACTAATGAAAAACTGTTTTTT. V usage is TRBV30 and J usage is TRBJ1-4; tentative D call: TRBD1 (6 bases). The V and J ends lost 8 bases and 1 base respectively, with 14 bases between them. Germline values: CDR1 GTSNPN, CDR2 SVGIG (reference sequence). The length of the CDR3 is 14 residues.

J is TRBJ2-5 and V is TRBV2; 14 nucleotides align to TRBD2. With V trimmed by 4 bases and J by 2 bases, 9 bases remained unmatched. The CDR3 has 18 residues. Germline CDR1 is SNHLY and CDR2 is FYNNEI. CDR3 coding DNA: TGTGCCAGCAGTGGCCCTGGGACTAGCGGGGGCCTACAAGAGACCCAGTACTTC. Its protein product is CASSGPGTSGGLQETQYF. The variable domain in full, with the rest retrieved from reference TRBV2 and TRBJ2-5, is EPEVTQTPSHQVTQMGQEVILRCVPISNHLYFYWYRQILGQKVEFLVSFYNNEISEKSEIFDDQFSVERPDGSNFTLKIRSTKLEDSAMYFCASSGPGTSGGLQETQYFGPGTRLLVL.

This clone was counted only a few times. The chain is built from TRBV28 and TRBJ2-5, with D unclear. The V end lost 2 bases, the J end lost 4 bases, and 11 bases lay between the germline ends. Germline loops: CDR1 MDHEN, CDR2 SYDVKM. The CDR3 has 14 amino acids. In nucleotides, the CDR3 is TGTGCCAGCAGTTTAGGGCAGGAGAGAGAGACCCAGTACTTC. Translated: CASSLGQERETQYF.

V is TRBV6-5 and J is TRBJ2-5, with 8 positions matching TRBD1. The CDR3 loop spans 15 amino acids. J lost 2 bases, V lost 0 bases, and 2 bases had no gene match. Germline lookup yields CDR1 MNHEY and CDR2 SVGAGI. The CDR3 DNA sequence: TGTGCCAGCAGTTACTCAGGACAGGGACAAGAGACCCAGTACTTC. Its translation is CASSYSGQGQETQYF.

The chain is built from TRBV6-6 and TRBJ2-7; D is uncertain. Trimming shortened V by 6 bases and J by 3 bases, and 12 bases separated the two germline ends. Looked up from germline, CDR1 is MNHNY and CDR2 is SVGAGI (reference sequence). The CDR3 is 13 residues long. The CDR3 nucleotides read TGTGCCAGCAGGCGACACGAGAACTACGAGCAGTACTTC. Translated: CASRRHENYEQYF.

The genes are TRBV5-1 and TRBJ2-1, with D possibly TRBD2 on 6 matching bases. Looked up from germline, CDR1 is SGHRS and CDR2 is YFSETQ. Trimming took off 0 bases at V and 10 bases at J, with 14 bases between the two ends. The CDR3 is 14 amino acids. CDR3: CASSLVRLEDEQFF. CDR3 sequence (DNA): TGCGCCAGCAGCTTGGTGAGACTAGAGGACGAGCAGTTCTTC. Using reference TRBV5-1 and TRBJ2-1 for the parts outside the CDR3, the full variable domain is KAGVTQTPRYLIKTRGQQVTLSCSPISGHRSVSWYQQTPGQGLQFLFEYFSETQRNKGNFPGRFSGRQFSNSRSEMNVSTLELGDSALYLCASSLVRLEDEQFFGPGTRLTVL.

The chain uses TRBV10-1 and TRBJ1-2, with 8 nucleotides matching TRBD1. This CDR3 has 16 amino acids. The V segment lost 2 bases and the J segment 7 bases; nucleotides outside the gene matches: 12. Germline loops: CDR1 WNHNN, CDR2 SYGVQD (reference sequence). CDR3 bases: TGCGCCAGCAGTGAGGGCAGGGGGCGCGACTTCGGTGGCTACACCTTC. This gives the protein CASSEGRGRDFGGYTF.

This clone came up a few times. V gene TRBV4-2 combines with J gene TRBJ1-6; the D gene is possibly TRBD1 (5 bases). CDR1 LGHNA and CDR2 YNFKEQ come from the germline V gene. This CDR3 has 17 residues. V lost 1 base and J lost 7, with 17 bases in between. This CDR3 is CASSQVLRQSSNSPLHF. The CDR3 nucleotides read TGTGCCAGCAGCCAAGTATTAAGACAGAGCTCAAATTCACCCCTCCACTTT.

This sequence joins TRBV5-8 and TRBJ2-5; TRBD1 matches 9 bases. The tail of the sequence fits TRBJ2-7 better, so the J call may be wrong. There are 13 residues in the CDR3. Germline CDR1 is SGHTS and CDR2 is YDEGEE. CDR3 DNA sequence: TGTGCCAGCAGCTTAACAGGGGGCGGCGAGCAGTACTTC. Translation: CASSLTGGGEQYF.

The chain has TRBV9 and TRBJ2-3; 8 bases map to TRBD1. V lost 0 bases and J lost 0; bases outside the gene matches: 3. CDR3 length equals 16 residues. CDR1 and CDR2 (germline): SGDLS, YYNGEE. The CDR3 region is CASSVGGQASTDTQYF. Here the CDR3 DNA reads TGTGCCAGCAGCGTAGGGGGACAGGCAAGCACAGATACGCAGTATTTT.

This clone is a singleton in its sample. The chain joins TRBV19 to TRBJ1-1; D is unresolved. The germline V gene has CDR1 LNHDA and CDR2 SQIVND (reference sequence). Between the trimmed V and J ends, which lost 5 bases and 6 bases, there was a span of 13 bases. CDR3 length: 13 amino acids. This CDR3 is CASSPAGHSEAFF. The CDR3 region has the DNA TGTGCCAGTAGTCCAGCCGGGCATTCTGAAGCTTTCTTT.

The CDR3 nucleotides read TGTGCCAGCAGCCAGGGGGGACTAGGGGTCCAAGAGACCCAGTACTTC. Translation gives CASSQGGLGVQETQYF. This chain uses TRBV4-2 with TRBJ2-5; 8 positions match TRBD2. In germline, CDR1 is LGHNA, CDR2 YNFKEQ. The junction had 7 bases not matched to a gene; V was cut back by 3 bases and J by 1 base. CDR3 size: 16 residues.

This CDR3 reads CASSSTQNTEAFF. CDR3 nucleotide sequence: TGTGCCAGCAGCTCGACACAGAACACTGAAGCTTTCTTT. The rearrangement uses TRBV7-9 and TRBJ1-1; D is undetermined. Germline CDR1 reads SEHNR; CDR2 reads FQNEAQ (reference sequence). This CDR3 region has 13 residues. V was pared by 4 bases and J by 1 base, with 7 bases between. Looking up the rest from reference TRBV7-9 and TRBJ1-1 gives the full variable domain: DTGVSQNPRHKITKRGQNVTFRCDPISEHNRLYWYRQTLGQGPEFLTYFQNEAQLEKSRLLSDRFSAERPKGSFSTLEIQRTEQGDSAMYLCASSSTQNTEAFFGQGTRLTVV.

The chain has TRBV7-2 and TRBJ2-7; maybe TRBD1 (5 bases). This CDR3 has 13 amino acids. V dropped 2 bases and J dropped 5 bases, with 10 bases sitting between them. Germline V CDR1 and CDR2: SGHTA, FQGNSA. The CDR3 loop reads CASSLRRGHEQYF. CDR3 DNA sequence: TGTGCCAGCAGCTTAAGAAGGGGCCACGAGCAGTACTTC.

The rearrangement uses TRBV11-2 and TRBJ1-6; maybe TRBD1 (5 bases). Germline values: CDR1 SGHAT, CDR2 FQNNGV. The CDR3 runs to 17 residues. Trimming pared 6 bases from V and 0 bases from J, leaving 15 bases between. CDR3 coding DNA: TGTGCCAGCAGTTCCCCGGGGACTCGCTCCTATAATTCACCCCTCCACTTT. It encodes CASSSPGTRSYNSPLHF.

CDR3 DNA: TGTGCCAGCAGCTTAGGACAGGGGCGGAACTATGGCTACACCTTC. Translated, it gives CASSLGQGRNYGYTF. This chain connects TRBV7-9 to TRBJ1-2, with 8 bases aligning to TRBD1. The CDR3 covers 15 residues. The trim removed 1 base at V and 2 bases at J, leaving 3 bases unmatched. The germline V gene encodes CDR1 SEHNR and CDR2 FQNEAQ (reference sequence). The entire variable domain, with the rest obtained from reference TRBV7-9 and TRBJ1-2, is as follows: DTGVSQNPRHKITKRGQNVTFRCDPISEHNRLYWYRQTLGQGPEFLTYFQNEAQLEKSRLLSDRFSAERPKGSFSTLEIQRTEQGDSAMYLCASSLGQGRNYGYTFGSGTRLTVV.

The chain has TRBV7-2 and TRBJ2-5; the D call may be TRBD1 or TRBD2 (5 bases each). CDR1 is SGHTA, CDR2 FQGNSA, per germline. The CDR3 length is 16 residues. V gave up 3 bases and J gave up 5 bases, with 19 bases separating them. The CDR3, as DNA: TGTGCCAGCAGCTTGGGACCTACTCGGGGTTGGGAGACCCAGTACTTC. It codes for CASSLGPTRGWETQYF.

The chain recombines TRBV2 with TRBJ2-1; D is unresolved. Per germline, CDR1 SNHLY and CDR2 FYNNEI. With 2 bases removed from V and 5 bases from J, the gap between germline ends came to 13 bases. CDR3 size: 15 residues. The CDR3 region is CASSEPRAGNNEQFF. DNA of the CDR3: TGTGCCAGCAGTGAACCCCGGGCCGGTAACAATGAGCAGTTCTTC.

This chain connects TRBV15 to TRBJ1-2; TRBD1 might be the D (5 bases). The ends were cut back, 3 bases at V and 7 bases at J, with 9 bases in the middle. CDR3 size: 12 residues. Germline V gene data show CDR1 as LNHNV and CDR2 as YYDKDF (reference sequence). The CDR3 loop is CATSRDNRGYTF. The CDR3 nucleotides read TGTGCCACCAGCAGGGACAATCGTGGCTACACCTTC.

The V gene is TRBV6-1, the J gene TRBJ2-7, with no clear D. CDR3 length: 14 residues. V was cut by 0 bases and J by 3 bases, with 9 bases left in between. Germline values: CDR1 MNHNS, CDR2 SASEGT. CDR3 sequence reads: CASSEALQVYEQYF. In DNA, the CDR3 is TGTGCCAGCAGTGAAGCGCTTCAAGTCTACGAGCAGTACTTC.

V is TRBV14 and J is TRBJ1-1, with D unresolved. The germline gives CDR1 SGHDN, CDR2 FVKESK. The CDR3 has 15 amino acids. V dropped 3 bases and J dropped 4 bases, with 15 bases sitting between them. CDR3 sequence reads: CASSQLRGAGTEAFF. The CDR3 DNA sequence: TGTGCCAGCAGCCAGCTGCGGGGTGCGGGCACTGAAGCTTTCTTT.

For the CDR3, the DNA is TGTGCCAGCAGCCGAACTAGTTCGGACGAGCAGTACTTC. It is translated as CASSRTSSDEQYF. This sequence joins TRBV7-3 and TRBJ2-7; maybe TRBD2 (5 bases). The germline gives CDR1 SGHTA, CDR2 FQGTGA. V lost 5 bases and J 5 bases, leaving 13 bases between the germline ends. The CDR3 has 13 amino acids.

This chain connects TRBV6-1 to TRBJ1-4; D may be TRBD1 (6 bases). Germline loops: CDR1 MNHNS, CDR2 SASEGT. The CDR3 is made up of 12 amino acids. V was clipped by 5 bases and J by 16 bases, with 17 bases between them. The CDR3: CASSMQQGLGFF. As DNA, the CDR3 is TGTGCCAGCAGTATGCAGCAGGGGCTGGGGTTTTTT.

This clone appeared a single time. This chain uses TRBV7-9 with TRBJ2-1, with 8 bases lining up with TRBD1. This CDR3 has 15 amino acids. After removal of 4 bases from V and 2 bases from J, the junction contained 4 bases not matched to a gene. CDR1 is SEHNR and CDR2 is FQNEAQ in the germline V gene (reference sequence). CDR3 nucleotides: TGTGCCAGCAGCTGGGGACAGGACGCCTACAATGAGCAGTTCTTC. Translation: CASSWGQDAYNEQFF.

In this sample, this clone turned up a few times. The rearrangement joins TRBV5-1 to TRBJ1-4; 7 positions match TRBD1. V shed 2 bases and J 13 bases; nucleotides not matched to a gene: 8. CDR1 and CDR2 (germline): SGHRS, YFSETQ. The CDR3 loop spans 13 amino acids. The CDR3 DNA is TGCGCCAGCAGCTTCGGGGACAGCAACTCACTGTTTTTT. Residues: CASSFGDSNSLFF. Full variable domain (remainder filled in from reference TRBV5-1 and TRBJ1-4): KAGVTQTPRYLIKTRGQQVTLSCSPISGHRSVSWYQQTPGQGLQFLFEYFSETQRNKGNFPGRFSGRQFSNSRSEMNVSTLELGDSALYLCASSFGDSNSLFFGSGTQLSVL.

This chain uses TRBV18 with TRBJ1-1; TRBD1 matches at 7 bases. The V gene end was trimmed by 3 bases and the J gene end by 1 base; junction bases not matched to a gene: 5. The germline V gene has CDR1 KGHSH and CDR2 LQKENI. The CDR3 extends over 15 amino acids. The CDR3 DNA sequence: TGTGCCAGCTCACCCTGGGACAGCAAGAACACTGAAGCTTTCTTT. Encoded protein: CASSPWDSKNTEAFF.

The chain carries TRBV6-5 and TRBJ1-6; the D gene is possibly TRBD1 (5 bases). V was pared by 7 bases and J by 10 bases, with 20 bases between. CDR3 length: 15 residues. The germline V gene has CDR1 MNHEY and CDR2 SVGAGI. The CDR3, as DNA: TGTGCCAGCAAACAGACAGACTTCCACGGATCACCCCTCCACTTT. This encodes CASKQTDFHGSPLHF.

V gene TRBV5-8 combines with J gene TRBJ1-6; 7 bases match TRBD1. Germline CDR1 is SGHTS and CDR2 is YDEGEE. V lost 4 bases and J lost 4; bases outside the gene matches: 5. The CDR3 runs 15 residues. This chain's CDR3 is CASSAGTEYNSPLHF. DNA for the CDR3: TGTGCCAGCAGCGCAGGGACAGAGTATAATTCACCCCTCCACTTT.